The 9 T cell receptor beta chains given below trace back to one sample, sequenced in a study of blood T cell repertoires in COVID-19. This table comes from immunoSEQ multiplex PCR, and its TCRdb copy is limited to in-frame clones, with some not included. The data show about 400,000 clones, with roughly 84% seen just once and about 3% held by the top ten. Sample: PBMCs or T cells enriched from blood (not recorded which). Every receptor here comes from a woman aged 30 to 39 who had recovered from COVID-19.

The CDR3 here is CASSHGGPLLLDTQYF. CDR3 nucleotide sequence: TGCGCCAGCAGTCATGGCGGCCCCCTGTTGCTGGATACGCAGTATTTT. V usage is TRBV23-1 and J usage is TRBJ2-3; no firm D call. TRBV23-1 is assigned to the ORF class and has an uncertain function. The CDR3 has 16 amino acids. Trimming cost V 3 bases and J 6 bases, with 19 bases left between them.

This clone was seen only a few times. The chain links TRBV2 to TRBJ2-2; D is possibly TRBD2 (5 bases). The CDR3 is 15 amino acids. The germline V and J ends were trimmed by 6 bases and 2 bases, with 13 bases remaining between them. Germline lookup yields CDR1 SNHLY and CDR2 FYNNEI. The CDR3 bases are TGTGCCAGCAGCCCCCTTCCGGGAAACACCGGGGAGCTGTTTTTT. Protein: CASSPLPGNTGELFF.

Concerning this clone itself: This same CDR3 is encoded by further DNA sequences in the sample. The J gene is TRBJ1-5, the V gene TRBV6-1; D perhaps matches TRBD1 (5 bases). CDR1 is MNHNS and CDR2 is SASEGT in the germline V gene. The V and J ends lost 1 base and 4 bases respectively, with 11 bases between them. The CDR3 consists of 15 residues. The CDR3: CASSEGQGWNQPQHF. The CDR3 nucleotides read TGTGCCAGCAGTGAAGGTCAGGGCTGGAATCAGCCCCAGCATTTT.

The chain combines TRBV5-1 with TRBJ1-1; D unresolved. With 4 bases removed from V and 2 bases from J, the gap between germline ends came to 12 bases. CDR3 size: 14 residues. In germline, CDR1 is SGHRS, CDR2 YFSETQ. The CDR3 loop reads CASSGDGVNTEAFF. CDR3 coding DNA: TGCGCCAGCAGCGGAGACGGTGTCAACACTGAAGCTTTCTTT.

V gene TRBV7-9 combines with J gene TRBJ2-2, with no clear D. This CDR3 region has 10 residues. V dropped 6 bases and J dropped 10 bases, with 6 bases sitting between them. Germline V CDR1 and CDR2: SEHNR, FQNEAQ (reference sequence). This CDR3 reads CASSFQELFF. The CDR3 DNA sequence: TGTGCCAGCAGTTTTCAGGAGCTGTTTTTT.

A word on this clone: One junction end disagrees with the germline gene, perhaps due to a read error. This chain links TRBV7-7 with TRBJ2-5; no clear D. This CDR3 comprises 12 residues. Germline values: CDR1 SSHAT, CDR2 FNYEAQ (reference sequence). Here the CDR3 DNA reads TGTGCTAGCAGCCCCGGCCAAGAGACCCAGTACTTC. Translation gives CASSPGQETQYF.

The gene calls are TRBV7-8 and TRBJ1-3, with no clear D. The CDR3 runs 15 residues. Germline CDR1 SGHVS, CDR2 FQNEAQ. V was shortened by 0 bases and J by 1 base, with 7 bases between the two germline ends. The CDR3 loop is CASSLARQSGNTIYF. In DNA form, the CDR3 reads TGTGCCAGCAGCTTAGCTCGACAATCTGGAAACACCATATATTTT.

This sequence joins TRBV11-3 and TRBJ1-2; no reliable D call. Between the trimmed V and J ends, which lost 0 bases and 4 bases, there was a span of 12 bases. The V gene's germline CDR1 is SGHNT and CDR2 YENEEA. The CDR3 length is 15 residues. CDR3 sequence: CASSLDPDRGYGYTF. The CDR3 region has the DNA TGTGCCAGCAGCTTAGATCCAGACCGCGGCTATGGCTACACCTTC. The whole variable domain, remainder taken from reference TRBV11-3 and TRBJ1-2, is EAGVVQSPRYKIIEKKQPVAFWCNPISGHNTLYWYLQNLGQGPELLIRYENEEAVDDSQLPKDRFSAERLKGVDSTLKIQPAELGDSAVYLCASSLDPDRGYGYTFGSGTRLTVV.

This chain uses TRBV15 with TRBJ1-3; no clear D. This CDR3 comprises 16 residues. V dropped 3 bases and J dropped 0 bases, with 12 bases sitting between them. Looked up from germline, CDR1 is LNHNV and CDR2 is YYDKDF (reference sequence). The CDR3 nucleotides read TGTGCCACCAGCAGGCAGGAGGCCGGCTCTGGAAACACCATATATTTT. Translation gives CATSRQEAGSGNTIYF.